These 18 T cell receptor beta chains came from one sample sequenced in a study of cytomegalovirus exposure and HLA in healthy donors. PCR employed 60 Vbeta and 13 Jbeta primers. Profiling relied on immunoSEQ multiplex PCR, and the TCRdb table lists in-frame clones only, not all of them. The sample lists about 110,000 clones; around 81% were seen once. Material for sequencing was PBMCs. The receptors here all came from a woman in her 30s in good health and CMV-seronegative.

V usage is TRBV6-5 and J usage is TRBJ1-2; a possible D gene is TRBD1 (6 bases). Germline CDR1 MNHEY, CDR2 SVGAGI. Trimming removed 2 bases at V and 8 bases at J, with 12 bases between. The CDR3 extends over 13 amino acids. CDR3 sequence reads: CASSYARGGGYTF. CDR3 bases: TGTGCCAGCAGTTACGCCAGGGGTGGCGGCTACACCTTC.

The V call is TRBV27, the J call TRBJ2-5, with a weak D call TRBD2 (5 bases). Trimming removed 7 bases at V and 4 bases at J, with 16 bases between. The CDR3 contains 14 residues. Germline CDR1 and CDR2: MNHEY and SMNVEV (reference sequence). The CDR3 sequence is CASKSLSGRETQYF. CDR3 in DNA: TGTGCCAGCAAAAGTTTGAGCGGACGAGAGACCCAGTACTTC.

Points on this clone: The junction departs from the called germline gene at one end, perhaps through a read error. The CDR3 bases are TGTGCTAGTGGTTTGAACAGGGACAGGGTGATCTTC. Translated: CASGLNRDRVIF. The chain uses TRBV12-5 and TRBJ2-1, with 9 bases lining up with TRBD1. From germline, CDR1 is LGHNT and CDR2 FRNRAP. The CDR3 sequence is 12 residues long.

The J gene is TRBJ2-7, the V gene TRBV6-6; perhaps TRBD1 as D (6 bases). The V end was cut by 8 bases, the J end by 4 bases, with 15 bases between. CDR1 and CDR2 (germline): MNHNY, SVGAGI (reference sequence). This CDR3 spans 13 amino acids. The CDR3 loop is CASQQGGPYEQYF. The CDR3 DNA reads TGTGCCAGCCAACAGGGCGGGCCTTACGAGCAGTACTTC.

This sequence joins TRBV6-6 and TRBJ2-3; TRBD2 agrees at 12 bases. Germline trimming cut 4 bases from V and 0 bases from J; bases unmatched to any gene: 2. The CDR3 has 16 residues. CDR1 and CDR2 from the germline V gene are MNHNY and SVGAGI (reference sequence). The CDR3 loop is CASSWTSGTSTDTQYF. The CDR3, as DNA: TGTGCCAGCAGTTGGACTAGCGGGACTAGCACAGATACGCAGTATTTT.

The V gene is TRBV11-2, the J gene TRBJ2-1; 13 nucleotides align to TRBD2. V shed 5 bases and J 6 bases; nucleotides not matched to a gene: 7. Germline CDR1 reads SGHAT; CDR2 reads FQNNGV. The CDR3 covers 16 residues. The CDR3 loop is CASSALGLAGSNEQFF. CDR3 sequence (DNA): TGTGCCAGCAGCGCTCTGGGACTAGCGGGAAGCAATGAGCAGTTCTTC.

This chain links TRBV7-2 with TRBJ1-1, with D hard to call. The CDR3 covers 13 residues. Germline V lookup: CDR1 SGHTA, CDR2 FQGNSA. Trimming cost V 1 base and J 0 bases, with 3 bases left between them. CDR3 in amino acids: CASSLVVNTEAFF. The CDR3 coding sequence is TGTGCCAGCAGCTTAGTAGTGAACACTGAAGCTTTCTTT.

About this clone itself: Because the CDR3 is missing its conserved closing phenylalanine or tryptophan, this is likely a read error. The limits of the CDR3 on the DNA are not certain, so only TCRdb's listed CDR3 is given. CDR3 in amino acids: CASKASGYH. The V gene is TRBV4-2, the J gene TRBJ2-7; the DNA was not compared with TRBD2, the D call given in the table. Germline V CDR1 and CDR2: LGHNA, YNFKEQ. From its first to its last residue, the CDR3 has 9 amino acids.

The chain is built from TRBV5-1 and TRBJ2-3, with 11 bases lining up with TRBD2. The CDR3 covers 16 residues. CDR1 is SGHRS and CDR2 is YFSETQ in the germline V gene. With V trimmed by 7 bases and J by 2 bases, 9 bases remained unmatched. In nucleotides, the CDR3 is TGCGCCAGCGGAAAAATAGCGGGAGGGACCACAGATACGCAGTATTTT. This translates into CASGKIAGGTTDTQYF.

A single count supports this clone. The J gene is TRBJ1-3, the V gene TRBV21-1; TRBD1, the table's D call, lacks a check against the DNA. TRBV21-1 is a pseudogene segment. This CDR3 spans 16 amino acids. CDR3 amino acids: CASSTRQDIPGNTIYF. In nucleotides, the CDR3 is TGTGCCAGCAGCACAAGACAGGACATCCCTGGAAACACCATATATTTT.

The chain recombines TRBV30 with TRBJ2-1; the D is unclear. CDR1 is GTSNPN, CDR2 SVGIG, per germline (reference sequence). CDR3 length: 12 amino acids. Trimming took 0 bases from V and 12 from J, leaving 12 bases between them. The DNA of the CDR3 is TGTGCCTGGAGTGTACCATCAATCGGGCAGTTCTTC. Translating it yields CAWSVPSIGQFF.

The rearrangement uses TRBV30 and TRBJ1-4; D unclear. CDR1 and CDR2 (germline): GTSNPN, SVGIG (reference sequence). CDR3 length equals 11 residues. The germline V and J ends were trimmed by 7 bases and 6 bases, with 9 bases remaining between them. This chain's CDR3 is CASRPDEKLFF. CDR3 DNA: TGTGCCTCGAGACCGGATGAAAAACTGTTTTTT.

A few counts support this clone. The gene calls are TRBV27 and TRBJ1-2; 9 bases are a match to TRBD1. The CDR3 loop spans 15 amino acids. Trimming took 5 bases from V and 4 from J; bases not matched to a gene: 8. Looked up from germline, CDR1 is MNHEY and CDR2 is SMNVEV (reference sequence). The CDR3 spells CASSLTGGASYGYTF. Here the CDR3 DNA reads TGTGCCAGCAGTCTCACAGGGGGCGCTTCCTATGGCTACACCTTC.

The chain carries TRBV27 and TRBJ2-2, with a weak D call TRBD1 (5 bases). V was pared by 3 bases and J by 1 base, with 9 bases between. CDR3 length: 15 residues. Germline V CDR1 and CDR2: MNHEY, SMNVEV (reference sequence). In DNA, the CDR3 is TGTGCCAGCAGTTTTAGGGGCAGGAACACCGGGGAGCTGTTTTTT. Protein product: CASSFRGRNTGELFF.

In this sample, this clone turned up a few times. The V call is TRBV7-9, the J call TRBJ2-1; D might be TRBD2 (7 bases). Trimming left V 5 bases short and J 7 bases short, with 18 bases between. CDR3 length equals 15 residues. CDR1 and CDR2 (germline): SEHNR, FQNEAQ (reference sequence). CDR3 protein: CASSHGGRDRNEQFF. The CDR3 coding sequence is TGTGCCAGCAGCCACGGGGGGCGGGATAGGAATGAGCAGTTCTTC.

For the CDR3, the DNA is TGTGCCACCAGCAAGCAGAACAGGGGCACCGGGGAGCTGTTTTTT. This encodes CATSKQNRGTGELFF. This chain joins TRBV15 and TRBJ2-2; 7 bases agree with TRBD1. There are 15 residues in the CDR3. With V trimmed by 4 bases and J by 4 bases, 6 bases remained unmatched. Germline V gene lookup returns CDR1 LNHNV and CDR2 YYDKDF (reference sequence).

This chain joins TRBV19 and TRBJ2-5, with 12 bases aligning to TRBD1. Trimming at V came to 5 bases and at J to 5 bases, leaving 12 bases not matched to a gene. The CDR3 is made up of 17 amino acids. The germline gives CDR1 LNHDA, CDR2 SQIVND (reference sequence). The CDR3 loop is CASSLIPGQGAGETQYF. The CDR3 DNA reads as TGTGCCAGTAGTTTGATACCGGGACAGGGGGCGGGGGAGACCCAGTACTTC.

This chain connects TRBV27 to TRBJ2-7, with a weak D call TRBD1 (6 bases). Germline V gives CDR1 MNHEY, CDR2 SMNVEV (reference sequence). V dropped 7 bases and J dropped 3 bases, with 16 bases sitting between them. This CDR3 spans 14 amino acids. This chain's CDR3 is CASKEQDRDYEQYF. The CDR3 DNA is TGTGCCAGCAAGGAACAGGACAGAGACTACGAGCAGTACTTC.